These T cell receptor beta chains were read from a single sample in a study of technical replicates of blood from several donors. Data came from immunoSEQ multiplex PCR; TCRdb stores just in-frame clones and leaves some out. The data hold some 14,000 clones, with 70% to 90% observed a single time. Sequencing input: PBMCs. These receptors all stem from a human donor in good health. Each CDR3 is given without its conserved first and last residue.

ASSLGAGINYGYT	TRBJ1-2	TRBV28
ASSEATGIGGYT	TRBJ1-2	TRBV6-1
ASYTPNGQGSETQY	TRBJ2-5	TRBV7-8
ASSGGQKINYGYT	TRBJ1-2	TRBV19
ASSYGVVTGELF	TRBJ2-2	TRBV6-5
ASSIYGGSTDTQY	TRBJ2-3	TRBV9
ASSYSTGYGYT	TRBJ1-2	TRBV6-5
ASSPVAGGNYEQY	TRBJ2-7	TRBV6-5
ASSLISNQPQH	TRBJ1-5	TRBV28
ASSPQSGQETQY	TRBJ2-5	TRBV7-9
ASSQETRGETQY	TRBJ2-5	TRBV4-1
ASSGGQQLSYNEQF	TRBJ2-1	TRBV28
ASRNRVAQF	TRBJ2-1	TRBV27
ASSDSSGRDTQY	TRBJ2-3	TRBV6-4